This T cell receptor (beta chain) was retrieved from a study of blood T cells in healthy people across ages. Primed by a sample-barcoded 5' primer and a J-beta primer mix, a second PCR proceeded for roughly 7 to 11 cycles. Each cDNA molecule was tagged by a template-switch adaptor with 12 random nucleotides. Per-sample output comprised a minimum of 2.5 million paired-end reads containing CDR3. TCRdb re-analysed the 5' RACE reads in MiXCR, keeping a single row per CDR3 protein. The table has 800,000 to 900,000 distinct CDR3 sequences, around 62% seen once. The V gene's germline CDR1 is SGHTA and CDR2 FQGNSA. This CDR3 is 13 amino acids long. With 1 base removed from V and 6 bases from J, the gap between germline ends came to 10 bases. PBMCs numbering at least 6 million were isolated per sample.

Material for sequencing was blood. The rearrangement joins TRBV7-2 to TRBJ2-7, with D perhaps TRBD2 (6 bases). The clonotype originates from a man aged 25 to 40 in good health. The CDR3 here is CASSLDTGVEQYF. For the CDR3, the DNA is TGTGCCAGCAGCTTAGATACGGGGGTCGAGCAGTACTTC.